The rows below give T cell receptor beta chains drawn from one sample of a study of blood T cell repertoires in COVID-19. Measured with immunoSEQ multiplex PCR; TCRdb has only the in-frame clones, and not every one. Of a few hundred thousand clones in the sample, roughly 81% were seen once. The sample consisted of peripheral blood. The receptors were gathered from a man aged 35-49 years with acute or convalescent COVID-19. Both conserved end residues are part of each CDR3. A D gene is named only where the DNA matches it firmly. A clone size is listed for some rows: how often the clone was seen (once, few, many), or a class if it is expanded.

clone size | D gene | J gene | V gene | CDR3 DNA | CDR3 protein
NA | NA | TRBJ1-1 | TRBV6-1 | TGTGCCAGCAGTGAAGGGGTTTGGGGCCTGGACACTGAAGCTTTCTTT | CASSEGVWGLDTEAFF
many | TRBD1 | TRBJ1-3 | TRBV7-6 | TGTGCCAGCCAGAGTTACCGGGACAGGGATCGCTCTGGAAACACCATATATTTT | CASQSYRDRDRSGNTIYF
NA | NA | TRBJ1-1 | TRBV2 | TGTGCCAGCAGCTCGGAGTCAAAGGGGACTGAAGCTTTCTTT | CASSSESKGTEAFF
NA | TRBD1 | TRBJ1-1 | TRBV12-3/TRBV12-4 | TGTGCCAGCAACCGGGACAGGGAGAATGAAGCTTTCTTT | CASNRDRENEAFF
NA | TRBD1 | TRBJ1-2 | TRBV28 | TGTGCCAGCAGTTCAACAGGGGTTGTCTATGGCTACACCTTC | CASSSTGVVYGYTF
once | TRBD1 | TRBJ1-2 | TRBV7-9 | TGTGCCAGCAGCCCCCCGGGACAGGGAAGAAACAAGGGCTACACCTTC | CASSPPGQGRNKGYTF
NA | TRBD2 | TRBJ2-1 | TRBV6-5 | TGTGCCAGCACCGAGAGCGGGGGGGACAATGAGCAGTTCTTC | CASTESGGDNEQFF
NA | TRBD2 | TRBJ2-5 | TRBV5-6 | TGTGCCAGCAGCTTGACTAGCGGGGGGGGACAGGAGACCCAGTACTTC | CASSLTSGGGQETQYF
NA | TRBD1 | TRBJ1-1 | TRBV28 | TGTGCCAGCAGTTTACGGGGACAGGGGGTGACTGAAGCTTTCTTT | CASSLRGQGVTEAFF
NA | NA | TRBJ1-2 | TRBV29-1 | TGCAGCGCGGGTTTAGCTAACTATGGCTACACCTTC | CSAGLANYGYTF
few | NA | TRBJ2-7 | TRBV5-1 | TGCGCCAGCAGCTCGGGACACTACGAGCAGTACTTC | CASSSGHYEQYF
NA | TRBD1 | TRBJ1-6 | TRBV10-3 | TGTGCCATCAGTACAGGGGGCGTTAATTCACCCCTCCACTTT | CAISTGGVNSPLHF
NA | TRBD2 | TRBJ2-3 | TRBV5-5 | TGTGCCAGCAGCTTTGGCCTAGCGGGAGTATCAGATACGCAGTATTTT | CASSFGLAGVSDTQYF
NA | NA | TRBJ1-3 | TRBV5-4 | TGTGCCAGCAGCTCCGACATTAACTCTGGAAACACCATATATTTT | CASSSDINSGNTIYF
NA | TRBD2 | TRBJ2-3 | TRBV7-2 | TGTGCCAGCAGCTTGTGGGGCGGGGGGGCAGCAGATACGCAGTATTTT | CASSLWGGGAADTQYF
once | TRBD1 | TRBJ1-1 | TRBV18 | TGTGCCAGCTCGACAGGGTTTCTGTCTTACGCTGAAGCTTTCTTT | CASSTGFLSYAEAFF
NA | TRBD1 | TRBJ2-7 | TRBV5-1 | TGCGCCAGCAGCCTTAGACAGGGGGGGTCCTACGAGCAGTACTTC | CASSLRQGGSYEQYF
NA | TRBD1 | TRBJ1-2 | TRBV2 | TGTGCCAGCAACACAGTTTCGGGGACAGATTATGGCTACACCTTC | CASNTVSGTDYGYTF
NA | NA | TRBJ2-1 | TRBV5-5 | TGTGCCAGCAGCTCGGACAGACCGATCAACAATGAGCAGTTCTTC | CASSSDRPINNEQFF
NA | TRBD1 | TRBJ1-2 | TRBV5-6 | TGTGCCAGCAGCCTCTCCGGGACAGGATTTAACTATGGCTACACCTTC | CASSLSGTGFNYGYTF
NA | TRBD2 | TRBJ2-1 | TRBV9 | TGTGCCAGCAGCTCTTATATTCTTAGCGGGGGGGCTTACAATGAGCAGTTCTTC | CASSSYILSGGAYNEQFF
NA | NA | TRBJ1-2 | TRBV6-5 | TGTGCCAGCAGCCGGGTTTCGGGGGGCCGTGGCTACACCTTC | CASSRVSGGRGYTF
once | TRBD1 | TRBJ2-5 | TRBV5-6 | TGTGCCAGCAGCCCAAGACAGGGGAAAGAGACCCAGTACTTC | CASSPRQGKETQYF
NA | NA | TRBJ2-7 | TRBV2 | TGTGCCAGCAGTGAAAAGCAGGGTTTCGGCGAGCAGTACTTC | CASSEKQGFGEQYF
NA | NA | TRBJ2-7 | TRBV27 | TGTGCCAGCAGTTCTCCCGGAACAGGGCCAAGATCCTACGAGCAGTACTTC | CASSSPGTGPRSYEQYF
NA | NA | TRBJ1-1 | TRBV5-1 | TGCGCCAGCAGCTTGGCCGTACAGGAGAACACTGAAGCTTTCTTT | CASSLAVQENTEAFF
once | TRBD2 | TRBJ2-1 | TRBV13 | TGTGCCAGCAGCTTAGGTACGGGACTAGCGAGGGGCGATGAGCAGTTCTTC | CASSLGTGLARGDEQFF
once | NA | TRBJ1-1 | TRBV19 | TGTGCCAGTAGTCTCCCGAGGGTCGGGAACACTGAAGCTTTCTTT | CASSLPRVGNTEAFF
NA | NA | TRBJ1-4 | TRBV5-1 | TGCGCCAGCAGCATACAGGGTACTAATGAAAAACTGTTTTTT | CASSIQGTNEKLFF
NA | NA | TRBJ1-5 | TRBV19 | TGTGCCAGTAGTATGGGGAGCAGTCCGAGCAATCAGCCCCAGCATTTT | CASSMGSSPSNQPQHF
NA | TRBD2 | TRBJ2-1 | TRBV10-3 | TGTGCCATCAGCCTGACTAGCGGGGGCTTCTCCTACAATGAGCAGTTCTTC | CAISLTSGGFSYNEQFF
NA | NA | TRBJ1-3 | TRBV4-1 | TGCGCCAGCTCCGGGAACCGTTTCTCTGGAAACACCATATATTTT | CASSGNRFSGNTIYF
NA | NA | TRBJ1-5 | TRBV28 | TGTGCCACCCGGGGGGCCTACAATCAGCCCCAGCATTTT | CATRGAYNQPQHF
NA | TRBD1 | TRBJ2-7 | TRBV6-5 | TGTGCCAGCAGGACCGACAGGGTATCCTACGAGCAGTACTTC | CASRTDRVSYEQYF
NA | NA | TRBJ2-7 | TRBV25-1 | TGTGCCAGCAGTGTTGGCAACGAGCAGTACTTC | CASSVGNEQYF
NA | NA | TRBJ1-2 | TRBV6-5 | TGTGCCAGCAGATCGACAGCAAACTATGGCTACACCTTC | CASRSTANYGYTF